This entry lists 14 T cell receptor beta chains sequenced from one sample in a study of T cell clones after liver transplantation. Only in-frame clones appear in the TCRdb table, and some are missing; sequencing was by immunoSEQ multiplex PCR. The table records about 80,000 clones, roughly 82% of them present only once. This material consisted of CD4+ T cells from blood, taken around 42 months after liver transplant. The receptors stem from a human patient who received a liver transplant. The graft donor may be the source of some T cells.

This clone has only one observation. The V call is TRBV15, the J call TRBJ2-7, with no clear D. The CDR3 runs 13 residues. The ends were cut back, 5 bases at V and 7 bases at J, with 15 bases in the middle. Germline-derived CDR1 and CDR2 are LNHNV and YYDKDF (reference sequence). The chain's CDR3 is CATSSRQLGEQYF. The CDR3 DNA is TGTGCCACCAGCTCGCGACAATTGGGGGAGCAGTACTTC.

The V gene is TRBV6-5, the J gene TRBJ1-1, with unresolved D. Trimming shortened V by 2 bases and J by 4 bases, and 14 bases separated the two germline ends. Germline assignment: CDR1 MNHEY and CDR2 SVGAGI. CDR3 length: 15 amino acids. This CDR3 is CASSYLRSTVTEAFF. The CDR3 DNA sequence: TGTGCCAGCAGTTACCTTAGGTCAACAGTCACTGAAGCTTTCTTT.

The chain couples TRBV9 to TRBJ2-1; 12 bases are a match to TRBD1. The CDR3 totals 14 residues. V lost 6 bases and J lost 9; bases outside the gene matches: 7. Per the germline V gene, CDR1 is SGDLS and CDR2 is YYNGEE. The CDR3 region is CASNYGTGGGEQFF. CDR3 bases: TGTGCCAGCAACTACGGGACAGGGGGCGGTGAGCAGTTCTTC. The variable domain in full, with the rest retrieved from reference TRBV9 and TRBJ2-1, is DSGVTQTPKHLITATGQRVTLRCSPRSGDLSVYWYQQSLDQGLQFLIQYYNGEERAKGNILERFSAQQFPDLHSELNLSSLELGDSALYFCASNYGTGGGEQFFGPGTRLTVL.

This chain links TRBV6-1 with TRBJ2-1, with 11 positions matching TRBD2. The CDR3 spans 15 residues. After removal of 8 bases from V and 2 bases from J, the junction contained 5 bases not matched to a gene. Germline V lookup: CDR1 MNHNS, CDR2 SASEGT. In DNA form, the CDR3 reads TGTGCCAGCGGGCTAGCGGGAGGACCCTACAATGAGCAGTTCTTC. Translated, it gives CASGLAGGPYNEQFF.

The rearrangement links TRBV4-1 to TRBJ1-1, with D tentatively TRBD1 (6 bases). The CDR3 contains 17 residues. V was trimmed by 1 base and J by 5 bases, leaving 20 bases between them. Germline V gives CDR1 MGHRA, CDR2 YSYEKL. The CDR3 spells CASSQGGWDTGLTEAFF. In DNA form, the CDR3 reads TGCGCCAGCAGCCAAGGGGGCTGGGACACGGGACTAACTGAAGCTTTCTTT.

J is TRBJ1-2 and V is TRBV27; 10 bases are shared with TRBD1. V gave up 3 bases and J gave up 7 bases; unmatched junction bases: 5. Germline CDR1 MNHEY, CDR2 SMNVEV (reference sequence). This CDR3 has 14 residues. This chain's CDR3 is CASSFRDRGLGYTF. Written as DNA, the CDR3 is TGTGCCAGCAGTTTTAGGGACAGGGGACTTGGCTACACCTTC.

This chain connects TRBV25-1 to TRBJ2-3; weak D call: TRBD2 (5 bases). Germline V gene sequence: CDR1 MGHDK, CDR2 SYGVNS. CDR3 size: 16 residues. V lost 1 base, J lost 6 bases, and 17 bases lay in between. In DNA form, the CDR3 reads TGTGCCAGCAGTGAATTAGGAGGCGCGAGAGGGGATACGCAGTATTTT. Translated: CASSELGGARGDTQYF. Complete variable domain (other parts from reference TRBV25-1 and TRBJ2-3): EADIYQTPRYLVIGTGKKITLECSQTMGHDKMYWYQQDPGMELHLIHYSYGVNSTEKGDLSSESTVSRIRTEHFPLTLESARPSHTSQYLCASSELGGARGDTQYFGPGTRLTVL.

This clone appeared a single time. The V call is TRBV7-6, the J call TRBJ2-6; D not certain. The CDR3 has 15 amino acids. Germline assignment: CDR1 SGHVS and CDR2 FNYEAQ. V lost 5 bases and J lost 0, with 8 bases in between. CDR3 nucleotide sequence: TGTGCCAGCAGCACTCACAGCTCTGGGGCCAACGTCCTGACTTTC. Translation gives CASSTHSSGANVLTF. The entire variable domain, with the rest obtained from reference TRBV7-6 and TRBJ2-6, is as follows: GAGVSQSPRYKVTKRGQDVALRCDPISGHVSLYWYRQALGQGPEFLTYFNYEAQQDKSGLPNDRFSAERPEGSISTLTIQRTEQRDSAMYRCASSTHSSGANVLTFGAGSRLTVL.

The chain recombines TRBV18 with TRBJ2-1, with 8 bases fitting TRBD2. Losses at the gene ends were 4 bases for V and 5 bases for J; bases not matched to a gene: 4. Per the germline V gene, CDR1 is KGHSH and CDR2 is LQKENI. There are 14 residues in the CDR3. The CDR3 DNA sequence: TGTGCCAGCTCACTAGCGGGACGGGACAATGAGCAGTTCTTC. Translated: CASSLAGRDNEQFF.

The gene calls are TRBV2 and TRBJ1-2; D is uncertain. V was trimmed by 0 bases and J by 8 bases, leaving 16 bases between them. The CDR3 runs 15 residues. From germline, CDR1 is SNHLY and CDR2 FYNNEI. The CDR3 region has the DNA TGTGCCAGCAGTGAAGCGCCCCGACTCCCCGGGGGCTACACCTTC. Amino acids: CASSEAPRLPGGYTF. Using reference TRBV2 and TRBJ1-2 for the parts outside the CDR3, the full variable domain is EPEVTQTPSHQVTQMGQEVILRCVPISNHLYFYWYRQILGQKVEFLVSFYNNEISEKSEIFDDQFSVERPDGSNFTLKIRSTKLEDSAMYFCASSEAPRLPGGYTFGSGTRLTVV.

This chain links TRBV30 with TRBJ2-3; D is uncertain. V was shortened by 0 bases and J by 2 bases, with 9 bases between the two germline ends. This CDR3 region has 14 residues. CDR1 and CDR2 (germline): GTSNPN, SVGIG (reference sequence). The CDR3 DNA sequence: TGTGCCTGGAGTGTTTTGGAGAACACAGATACGCAGTATTTT. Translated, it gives CAWSVLENTDTQYF.

The CDR3 spells CASSLATAGPRFFNEQFF. The CDR3, as DNA: TGTGCCAGCAGCTTAGCGACGGCAGGCCCCAGATTCTTCAATGAGCAGTTCTTC. The chain employs TRBV7-9 and TRBJ2-1; D is unresolved. CDR1 is SEHNR and CDR2 is FQNEAQ in the germline V gene (reference sequence). The length of the CDR3 is 18 residues. The germline V and J ends were trimmed by 0 bases and 6 bases, with 21 bases remaining between them.

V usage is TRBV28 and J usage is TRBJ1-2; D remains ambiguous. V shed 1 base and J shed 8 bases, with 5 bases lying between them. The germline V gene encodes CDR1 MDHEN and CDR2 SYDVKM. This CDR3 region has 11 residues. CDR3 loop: CASSLLYGYTF. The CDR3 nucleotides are TGTGCCAGCAGTTTATTGTACGGCTACACCTTC.

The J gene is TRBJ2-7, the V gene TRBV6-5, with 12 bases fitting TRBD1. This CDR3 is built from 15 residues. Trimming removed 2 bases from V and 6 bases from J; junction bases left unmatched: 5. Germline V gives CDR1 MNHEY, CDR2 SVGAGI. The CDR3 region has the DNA TGTGCCAGCAGTTACGTGGGACAGGGGGCAACCGAGCAGTACTTC. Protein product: CASSYVGQGATEQYF.